These 17 T cell receptor beta chains were all obtained from the same sample, sequenced in a study of T cell responses to AZD1222 COVID-19 vaccine. Profiled with immunoSEQ multiplex PCR; TCRdb holds only in-frame clones, not every one. The sample lists 200,000 or so clones; 94% were seen once. Sequenced here: peripheral blood, sampled on day 0 of AZD1222 vaccination. The source is an adult in good health.

The chain is built from TRBV27 and TRBJ1-5; possible D gene TRBD1, 5 bases. The CDR3 is 15 amino acids. Per the germline V gene, CDR1 is MNHEY and CDR2 is SMNVEV (reference sequence). V gave up 3 bases and J gave up 3 bases, with 12 bases separating them. CDR3 sequence: CASSFGQGNNQPQHF. CDR3 sequence (DNA): TGTGCCAGCAGTTTTGGTCAGGGCAACAATCAGCCCCAGCATTTT.

Here the CDR3 DNA reads TGTGCCTGGAGTGTAACCGGGGCTGGCTACACCTTC. Encoded protein: CAWSVTGAGYTF. This chain joins TRBV30 and TRBJ1-2; D might be TRBD1 (5 bases). Trimming cost V 0 bases and J 7 bases, with 9 bases left between them. Germline V CDR1 and CDR2: GTSNPN, SVGIG (reference sequence). The CDR3 length is 12 residues.

V is TRBV6-5 and J is TRBJ2-5; 10 nucleotides align to TRBD2. After removal of 0 bases from V and 5 bases from J, the junction contained 6 bases not matched to a gene. This CDR3 has 16 residues. Germline CDR1 and CDR2: MNHEY and SVGAGI. The CDR3 is CASSYSGLAGDETQYF. The CDR3 region has the DNA TGTGCCAGCAGTTACTCGGGGCTAGCGGGAGACGAGACCCAGTACTTC.

The genes are TRBV11-1 and TRBJ2-7; D may match TRBD1 or TRBD2 (5 bases each). Trimming shortened V by 2 bases and J by 2 bases, and 13 bases separated the two germline ends. Germline CDR1 reads SGHAT; CDR2 reads FQDESV (reference sequence). CDR3 length: 15 amino acids. CDR3 in amino acids: CASSLLRGAPYEQYF. The DNA of the CDR3 is TGTGCCAGCAGCTTATTAAGGGGAGCGCCCTACGAGCAGTACTTC.

This chain uses TRBV3-1 (or the pseudogene TRBV3-2) with TRBJ2-7; the D gene is possibly TRBD1 (7 bases). The CDR3 sequence is 15 residues long. The germline gives CDR1 LGHDT, CDR2 YNNKEL (reference sequence). V lost 0 bases to trimming and J lost 3 bases, with 12 bases between them. The CDR3 protein is CASSQDHRGGYEQYF. CDR3 sequence (DNA): TGTGCCAGCAGCCAAGATCACAGGGGAGGCTACGAGCAGTACTTC.

The V and J genes are TRBV6-5 and TRBJ2-7, with D perhaps matching TRBD2 (5 bases). Germline-derived CDR1 and CDR2 are MNHEY and SVGAGI. The CDR3 spans 13 residues. V was shortened by 7 bases and J by 2 bases, with 12 bases between the two germline ends. This CDR3 is CASNPPGTYEQYF. The CDR3, as DNA: TGTGCCAGCAACCCCCCGGGGACCTACGAGCAGTACTTC.

This chain uses TRBV6-5 with TRBJ1-1; TRBD1 aligns across 8 bases. V lost 10 bases to trimming and J lost 4 bases; unmatched junction nucleotides: 5. Germline CDR1 MNHEY, CDR2 SVGAGI. This CDR3 region has 12 residues. CDR3: CATNRGGTEAFF. The CDR3, as DNA: TGTGCCACCAACAGGGGGGGCACTGAAGCTTTCTTT.

The V and J genes are TRBV2 and TRBJ2-2; D is unclear. Germline V gene lookup returns CDR1 SNHLY and CDR2 FYNNEI. There are 15 residues in the CDR3. V shed 1 base and J shed 9 bases, with 15 bases lying between them. This CDR3 is CASSEDSILHRELFF. In DNA, the CDR3 is TGTGCCAGCAGTGAAGATAGCATCCTCCACCGGGAGCTGTTTTTT.

The V call is TRBV28, the J call TRBJ1-3; no reliable D call. Between the trimmed V and J ends, which lost 6 bases and 11 bases, there was a span of 11 bases. Per the germline V gene, CDR1 is MDHEN and CDR2 is SYDVKM. This CDR3 is 11 amino acids long. The CDR3 loop is CASSLGVPIYF. As DNA, the CDR3 is TGTGCCAGCAGCCTGGGTGTCCCCATATATTTT.

V and J are TRBV14 and TRBJ1-1; D perhaps matches TRBD1 (5 bases). Germline V gives CDR1 SGHDN, CDR2 FVKESK. The CDR3 covers 16 residues. V was trimmed by 4 bases and J by 1 base, leaving 16 bases between them. The CDR3 loop reads CASSRKTGRQNTEAFF. CDR3 DNA sequence: TGTGCCAGCAGCCGGAAGACGGGGCGGCAGAACACTGAAGCTTTCTTT.

The chain recombines TRBV14 with TRBJ2-1; 12 bases line up with TRBD1. From germline, CDR1 is SGHDN and CDR2 FVKESK. Unmatched junction bases numbered 3, after V lost 3 bases and J lost 6 bases. This CDR3 has 15 residues. The CDR3 coding sequence is TGTGCCAGCAGCCATGCGGGACAGGGGGCCAATGAGCAGTTCTTC. Encoded protein: CASSHAGQGANEQFF.

In this sample, this clone turned up once. V gene TRBV20-1 combines with J gene TRBJ2-5; no clear D gene. Germline values: CDR1 DFQATT, CDR2 SNEGSKA (reference sequence). V lost 6 bases and J 3 bases, leaving 14 bases between the germline ends. CDR3 size: 13 residues. The CDR3 DNA sequence: TGCAGTGCCAGTTTTCCGACCAAAGAGACCCAGTACTTC. This encodes CSASFPTKETQYF.

This chain connects TRBV7-2 to TRBJ1-4, with D possibly TRBD1 on 5 matching bases. CDR1 SGHTA and CDR2 FQGNSA come from the germline V gene. Trimming took off 8 bases at V and 8 bases at J, with 24 bases between the two ends. This CDR3 contains 16 residues. The CDR3, as DNA: TGTGCCAGCCGACGGGGAGACAGAGGCCCGGGCGAAAAACTGTTTTTT. This gives the protein CASRRGDRGPGEKLFF. Based on the CDR3 plus reference TRBV7-2 and TRBJ1-4, the full variable domain is GAGVSQSPSNKVTEKGKDVELRCDPISGHTALYWYRQSLGQGLEFLIYFQGNSAPDKSGLPSDRFSAERTGGSVSTLTIQRTQQEDSAVYLCASRRGDRGPGEKLFFGSGTQLSVL.

The rearrangement links TRBV28 to TRBJ2-1; D perhaps matches TRBD1 (5 bases). Per germline, CDR1 MDHEN and CDR2 SYDVKM. V gave up 3 bases and J gave up 0 bases, with 9 bases separating them. The CDR3 loop spans 15 amino acids. CDR3 sequence reads: CASSFGAPSYNEQFF. In DNA form, the CDR3 reads TGTGCCAGCAGTTTTGGGGCCCCCTCCTACAATGAGCAGTTCTTC.

This chain uses TRBV6-1 with TRBJ1-5; D gene unclear. V lost 0 bases to trimming and J lost 5 bases, with 5 bases between them. The CDR3 runs to 13 residues. Germline CDR1 reads MNHNS; CDR2 reads SASEGT. CDR3 coding DNA: TGTGCCAGCAGTGAAGCCCCGTATCAGCCCCAGCATTTT. Protein: CASSEAPYQPQHF.

The chain employs TRBV10-3 and TRBJ1-2, with D hard to call. The germline V gene has CDR1 ENHRY and CDR2 SYGVKD. V lost 6 bases and J 0 bases, leaving 5 bases between the germline ends. CDR3 length equals 12 residues. CDR3 nucleotide sequence: TGTGCCATCAGAGGGCCTAACTATGGCTACACCTTC. It encodes CAIRGPNYGYTF.

The chain joins TRBV9 to TRBJ2-6; D gene unclear. The CDR3 spans 15 residues. In germline, CDR1 is SGDLS, CDR2 YYNGEE. Deletions cut 4 bases from V and 3 bases from J, with 11 bases between. The CDR3 region has the DNA TGTGCCAGCAGCCCAGGATCGCTTGGGGCCAACGTCCTGACTTTC. Amino acid sequence: CASSPGSLGANVLTF.